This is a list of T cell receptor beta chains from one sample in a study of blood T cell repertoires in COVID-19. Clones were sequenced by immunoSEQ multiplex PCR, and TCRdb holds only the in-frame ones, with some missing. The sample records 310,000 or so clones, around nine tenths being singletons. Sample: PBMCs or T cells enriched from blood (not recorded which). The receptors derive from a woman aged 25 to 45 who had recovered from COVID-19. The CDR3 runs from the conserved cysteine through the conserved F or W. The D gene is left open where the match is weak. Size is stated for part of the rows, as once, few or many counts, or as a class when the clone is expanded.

DNA: TGTGCCAGCAGCGGTCGGTGGGGCTCTGAAGCTTTCTTT
CDR3: CASSGRWGSEAFF
J: TRBJ1-1
size: -
V: TRBV7-2
D: -

DNA: TGCGCCAGCAGCCACGACAGGGGGCAGACCGAGCAGTACTTC
CDR3: CASSHDRGQTEQYF
J: TRBJ2-7
size: -
V: TRBV5-1
D: TRBD1

DNA: TGTGCTAGTGGTTTGTCAGGGGGGACAGGGGGCACCGGGGAGCTGTTTTTT
CDR3: CASGLSGGTGGTGELFF
J: TRBJ2-2
size: once
V: TRBV12-5
D: TRBD1

DNA: TGTGCCAGCAGTGAAACACCGACAGCGCCTTTTGGCTACACCTTC
CDR3: CASSETPTAPFGYTF
J: TRBJ1-2
size: -
V: TRBV6-1
D: -

DNA: TGTGCCATCAGCCCCTTGTCAAGTACAGGGGATGTTGACTATGGCTACACCTTC
CDR3: CAISPLSSTGDVDYGYTF
J: TRBJ1-2
size: once
V: TRBV10-3
D: TRBD1

DNA: TGTGCCAGCAGTGAAGCGCGTTACAGCGGGGGGGATTCAGAAGAGACCCAGTACTTC
CDR3: CASSEARYSGGDSEETQYF
J: TRBJ2-5
size: -
V: TRBV2
D: TRBD2

DNA: TGTGCCTGGAGCCTTGGGACAGGGATTGGCTACACCTTC
CDR3: CAWSLGTGIGYTF
J: TRBJ1-2
size: -
V: TRBV30
D: TRBD1

DNA: TGTGCCAGCAGCTTAGCGTTCAACGCCAAACAGGGTGGAGGAGCTTTCTTT
CDR3: CASSLAFNAKQGGGAFF
J: TRBJ1-1
size: few
V: TRBV7-2
D: -

DNA: TGTGCCAGCAGCTTACGGCAGGGGTGGGCCGGGGAGCTGTTTTTT
CDR3: CASSLRQGWAGELFF
J: TRBJ2-2
size: -
V: TRBV7-2
D: -

DNA: TGTGCCATCAGTGATGACAGCTCTGGAAACACCATATATTTT
CDR3: CAISDDSSGNTIYF
J: TRBJ1-3
size: -
V: TRBV10-3
D: -

DNA: TGTGCCAGCAGCGAAGAAGGACAGGGAAGTTCACCCCTCCACTTT
CDR3: CASSEEGQGSSPLHF
J: TRBJ1-6
size: once
V: TRBV9
D: TRBD1

DNA: TGTGCCAGCACGGGGTTGGGAAATCAGCCCCAGCATTTT
CDR3: CASTGLGNQPQHF
J: TRBJ1-5
size: -
V: TRBV6-6
D: -

DNA: TGTGCCAGCTCACCAAGTGGACAGACCTACACTGAAGCTTTCTTT
CDR3: CASSPSGQTYTEAFF
J: TRBJ1-1
size: -
V: TRBV18
D: -

DNA: TGCGCCAGCAGCTTGGTTGGGACAGGTTTGATGGGGGGCGGAGGTGAGCAGTTCTTC
CDR3: CASSLVGTGLMGGGGEQFF
J: TRBJ2-1
size: -
V: TRBV5-1
D: TRBD1

DNA: TGTGCCAGCAGCTCGGGACAGGGTCGGACCGGGGAGCTGTTTTTT
CDR3: CASSSGQGRTGELFF
J: TRBJ2-2
size: -
V: TRBV7-9
D: TRBD1

DNA: TGTGCCTGGACCTGGGGCTCAGGGGTGGCTAACTATGGCTACACCTTC
CDR3: CAWTWGSGVANYGYTF
J: TRBJ1-2
size: -
V: TRBV30
D: -

DNA: TGTGCCAGTAGTGAGGACGGAGGGAATCAGCCCCAGCATTTT
CDR3: CASSEDGGNQPQHF
J: TRBJ1-5
size: -
V: TRBV19
D: -

DNA: TGTGCCAGCAGTTACGGGCAGGGCGAAGAGACCCAGTACTTC
CDR3: CASSYGQGEETQYF
J: TRBJ2-5
size: -
V: TRBV6-5
D: -

DNA: TGTGCCAGCAGCTTGGCGGGGTCCAGTGGGGCCAAAAACATTCAGTACTTC
CDR3: CASSLAGSSGAKNIQYF
J: TRBJ2-4
size: -
V: TRBV5-4
D: -

DNA: TGTGCCAGCAGCAGAAAGGACACTAATCAGCCCCAGCATTTT
CDR3: CASSRKDTNQPQHF
J: TRBJ1-5
size: many
V: TRBV21-1
D: -

DNA: TGTGCCAGTAGGACAGGGGTCACTGAAGCTTTCTTT
CDR3: CASRTGVTEAFF
J: TRBJ1-1
size: -
V: TRBV19
D: TRBD1

DNA: TGTGCCAGCAGTTTGGAGAGGTCCATCCAGTACTTC
CDR3: CASSLERSIQYF
J: TRBJ2-7
size: -
V: TRBV12-3/TRBV12-4
D: -

DNA: TGTGCCAGTAGTCTCTCGGACAGGGAGAACACTGAAGCTTTCTTT
CDR3: CASSLSDRENTEAFF
J: TRBJ1-1
size: -
V: TRBV19
D: TRBD1

DNA: TGTGCCAGAACCCCAACGGGGGGCCTCGGGAATGAGCAGTTCTTC
CDR3: CARTPTGGLGNEQFF
J: TRBJ2-1
size: -
V: TRBV7-5
D: -

DNA: TGTGCCAGCAGATCGGACAGGGTTACTGAAGCTTTCTTT
CDR3: CASRSDRVTEAFF
J: TRBJ1-1
size: -
V: TRBV12-3/TRBV12-4
D: TRBD1

DNA: TGTGCCAGCAGTTCTCATCGACTAGGTGCCTACGAGCAGTACTTC
CDR3: CASSSHRLGAYEQYF
J: TRBJ2-7
size: -
V: TRBV6-5
D: -

DNA: TGTGCCAGCAGTCAGGGGGCGCAGGTGGCTAATGAAAAACTGTTTTTT
CDR3: CASSQGAQVANEKLFF
J: TRBJ1-4
size: -
V: TRBV6-6
D: TRBD1